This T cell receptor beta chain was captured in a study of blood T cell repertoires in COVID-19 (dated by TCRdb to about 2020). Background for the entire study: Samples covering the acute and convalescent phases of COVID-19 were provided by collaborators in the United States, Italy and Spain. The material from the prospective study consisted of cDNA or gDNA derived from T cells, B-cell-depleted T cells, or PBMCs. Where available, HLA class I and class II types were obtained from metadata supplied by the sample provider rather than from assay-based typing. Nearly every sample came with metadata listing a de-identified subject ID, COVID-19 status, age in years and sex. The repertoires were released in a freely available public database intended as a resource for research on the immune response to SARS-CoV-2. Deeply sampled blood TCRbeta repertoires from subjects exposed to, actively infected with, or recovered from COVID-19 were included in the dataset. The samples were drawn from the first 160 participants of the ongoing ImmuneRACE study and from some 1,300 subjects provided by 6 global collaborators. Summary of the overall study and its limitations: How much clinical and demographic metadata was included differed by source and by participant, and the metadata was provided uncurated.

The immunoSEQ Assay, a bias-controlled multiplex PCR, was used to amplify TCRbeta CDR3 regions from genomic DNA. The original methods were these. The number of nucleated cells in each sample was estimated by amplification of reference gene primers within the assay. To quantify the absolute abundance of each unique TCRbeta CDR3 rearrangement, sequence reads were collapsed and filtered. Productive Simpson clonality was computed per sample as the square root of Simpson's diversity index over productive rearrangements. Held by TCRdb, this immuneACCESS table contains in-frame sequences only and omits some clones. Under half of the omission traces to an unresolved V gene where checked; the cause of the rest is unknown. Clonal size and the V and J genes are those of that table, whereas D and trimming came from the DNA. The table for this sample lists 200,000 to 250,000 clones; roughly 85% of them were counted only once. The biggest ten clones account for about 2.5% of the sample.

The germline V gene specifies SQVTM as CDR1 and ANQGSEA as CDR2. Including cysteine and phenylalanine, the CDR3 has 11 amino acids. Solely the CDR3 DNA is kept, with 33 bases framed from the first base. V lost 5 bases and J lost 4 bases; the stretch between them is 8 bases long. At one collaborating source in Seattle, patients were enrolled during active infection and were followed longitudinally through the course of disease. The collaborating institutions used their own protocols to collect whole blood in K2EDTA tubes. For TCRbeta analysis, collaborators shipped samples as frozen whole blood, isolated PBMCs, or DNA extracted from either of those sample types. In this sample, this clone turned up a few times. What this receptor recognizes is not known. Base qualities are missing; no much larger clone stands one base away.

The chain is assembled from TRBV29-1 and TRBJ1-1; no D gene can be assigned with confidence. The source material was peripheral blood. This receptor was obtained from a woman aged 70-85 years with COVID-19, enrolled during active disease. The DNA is TGCAGCGTTACGGGTAGCACTGAAGCTTTCTTT. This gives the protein CSVTGSTEAFF.